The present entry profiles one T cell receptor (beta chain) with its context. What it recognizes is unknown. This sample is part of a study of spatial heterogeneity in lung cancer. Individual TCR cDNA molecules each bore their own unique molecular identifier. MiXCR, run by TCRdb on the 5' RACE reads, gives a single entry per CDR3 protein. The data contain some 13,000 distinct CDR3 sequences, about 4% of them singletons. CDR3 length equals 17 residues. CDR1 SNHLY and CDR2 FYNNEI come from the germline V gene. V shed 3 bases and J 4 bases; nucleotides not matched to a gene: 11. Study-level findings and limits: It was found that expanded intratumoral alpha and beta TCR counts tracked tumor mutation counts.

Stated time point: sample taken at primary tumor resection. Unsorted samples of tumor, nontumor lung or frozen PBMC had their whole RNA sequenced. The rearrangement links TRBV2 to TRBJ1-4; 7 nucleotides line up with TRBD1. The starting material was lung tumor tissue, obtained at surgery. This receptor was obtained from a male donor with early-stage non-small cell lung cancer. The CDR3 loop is CASSDSSRGQLNEKLFF. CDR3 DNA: TGTGCCAGCAGTGATAGTAGTCGGGGACAGCTTAATGAAAAACTGTTTTTT.